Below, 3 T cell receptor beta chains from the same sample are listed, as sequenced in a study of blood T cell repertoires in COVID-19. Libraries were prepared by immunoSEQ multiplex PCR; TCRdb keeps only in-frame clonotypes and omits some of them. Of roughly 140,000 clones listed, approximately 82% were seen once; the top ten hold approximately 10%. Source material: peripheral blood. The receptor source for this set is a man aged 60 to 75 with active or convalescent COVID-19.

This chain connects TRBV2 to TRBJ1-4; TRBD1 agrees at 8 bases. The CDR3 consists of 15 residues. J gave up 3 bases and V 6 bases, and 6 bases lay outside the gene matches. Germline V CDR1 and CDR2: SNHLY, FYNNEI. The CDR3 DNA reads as TGTGCCAGCAGCCTTGACAGGGGAGCTAATGAAAAACTGTTTTTT. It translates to CASSLDRGANEKLFF.

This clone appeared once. CDR3 amino acids: CASSLGGSGGYTF. Here the CDR3 DNA reads TGTGCCAGCAGCTTAGGCGGATCGGGGGGCTACACCTTC. This chain connects TRBV11-3 to TRBJ1-2; D not resolved. There are 13 residues in the CDR3. Germline loops: CDR1 SGHNT, CDR2 YENEEA. Trimming removed 1 base from V and 8 bases from J, with 11 bases in between.

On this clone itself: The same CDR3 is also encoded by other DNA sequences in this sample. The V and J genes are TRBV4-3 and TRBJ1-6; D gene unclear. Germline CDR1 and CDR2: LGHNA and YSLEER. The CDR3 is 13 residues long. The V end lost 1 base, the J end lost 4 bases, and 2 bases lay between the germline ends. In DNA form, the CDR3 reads TGCGCCAGCAGCCAAGCGTATAATTCACCCCTCCACTTT. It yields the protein CASSQAYNSPLHF.